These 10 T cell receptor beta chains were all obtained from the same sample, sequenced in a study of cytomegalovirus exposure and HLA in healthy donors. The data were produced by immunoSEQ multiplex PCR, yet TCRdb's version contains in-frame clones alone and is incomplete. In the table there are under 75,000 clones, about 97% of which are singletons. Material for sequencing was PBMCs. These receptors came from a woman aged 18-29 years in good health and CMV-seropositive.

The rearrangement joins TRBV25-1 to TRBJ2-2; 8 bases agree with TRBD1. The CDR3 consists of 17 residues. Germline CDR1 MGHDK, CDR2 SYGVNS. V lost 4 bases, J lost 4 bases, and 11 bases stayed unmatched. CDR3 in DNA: TGTGCCAGCAGTGGTCGGCTCAGGACAGGGTCCACCGGGGAGCTGTTTTTT. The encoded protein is CASSGRLRTGSTGELFF.

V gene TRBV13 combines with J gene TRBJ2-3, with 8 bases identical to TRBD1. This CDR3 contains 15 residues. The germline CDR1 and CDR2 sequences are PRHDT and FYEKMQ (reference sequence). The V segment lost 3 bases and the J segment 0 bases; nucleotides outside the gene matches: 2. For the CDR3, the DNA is TGTGCCAGCAGCTTGACAGGGGCAAGCACAGATACGCAGTATTTT. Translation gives CASSLTGASTDTQYF.

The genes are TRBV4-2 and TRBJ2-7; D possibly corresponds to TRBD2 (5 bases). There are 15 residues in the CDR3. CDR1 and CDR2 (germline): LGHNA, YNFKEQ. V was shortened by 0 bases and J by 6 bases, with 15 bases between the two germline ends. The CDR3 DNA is TGTGCCAGCAGCCAAGAGGCAGGTAGGGCGGGCGAGCAGTACTTC. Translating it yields CASSQEAGRAGEQYF.

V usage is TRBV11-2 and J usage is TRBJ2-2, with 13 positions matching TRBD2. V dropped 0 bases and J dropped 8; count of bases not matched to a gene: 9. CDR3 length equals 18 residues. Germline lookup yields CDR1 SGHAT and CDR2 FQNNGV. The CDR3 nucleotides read TGTGCCAGCAGCTTAGACCAAGGACTAGCGGGAGTCTGGGGGGAGCTGTTTTTT. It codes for CASSLDQGLAGVWGELFF.

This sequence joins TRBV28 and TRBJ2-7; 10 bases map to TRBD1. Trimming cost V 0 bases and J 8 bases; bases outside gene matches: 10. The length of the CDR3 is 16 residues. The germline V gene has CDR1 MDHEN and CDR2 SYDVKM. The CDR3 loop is CASSLWLTRDRGKQYF. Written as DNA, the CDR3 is TGTGCCAGCAGTTTATGGCTAACCCGGGACAGGGGCAAGCAGTACTTC.

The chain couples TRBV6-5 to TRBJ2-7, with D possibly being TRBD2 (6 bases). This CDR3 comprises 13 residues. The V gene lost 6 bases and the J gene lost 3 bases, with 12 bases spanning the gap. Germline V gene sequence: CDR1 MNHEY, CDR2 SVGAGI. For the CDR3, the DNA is TGTGCCAGCAGGAGACTAGACGTCTACGAGCAGTACTTC. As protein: CASRRLDVYEQYF.

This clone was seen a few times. The CDR3 DNA reads as TGTGCCAGCAGTTTATCGGGGACAGCCACCGGGGAGCTGTTTTTT. Amino acids: CASSLSGTATGELFF. The rearrangement joins TRBV28 to TRBJ2-2; 7 bases line up with TRBD1. Germline lookup yields CDR1 MDHEN and CDR2 SYDVKM. The CDR3 length is 15 residues. V gave up 1 base and J gave up 4 bases; unmatched junction bases: 3.

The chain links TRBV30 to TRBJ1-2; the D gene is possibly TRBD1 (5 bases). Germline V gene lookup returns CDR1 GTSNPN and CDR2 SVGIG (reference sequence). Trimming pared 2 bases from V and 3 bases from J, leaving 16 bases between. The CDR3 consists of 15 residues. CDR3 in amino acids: CAWSRGDGVYYGYTF. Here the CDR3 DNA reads TGTGCCTGGAGTCGGGGGGACGGAGTTTACTATGGCTACACCTTC.

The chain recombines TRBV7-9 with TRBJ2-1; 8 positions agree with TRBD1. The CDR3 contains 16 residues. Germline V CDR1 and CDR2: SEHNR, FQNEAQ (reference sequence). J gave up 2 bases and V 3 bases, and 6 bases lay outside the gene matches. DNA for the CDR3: TGTGCCAGCAGCTTCGGCCGGGACAGGCCCTACAATGAGCAGTTCTTC. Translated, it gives CASSFGRDRPYNEQFF.

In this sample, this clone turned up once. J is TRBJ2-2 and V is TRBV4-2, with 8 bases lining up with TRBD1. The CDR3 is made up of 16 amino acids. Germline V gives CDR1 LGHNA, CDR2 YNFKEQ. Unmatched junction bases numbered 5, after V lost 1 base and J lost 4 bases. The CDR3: CASSQGTGRGTGELFF. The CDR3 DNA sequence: TGTGCCAGCAGCCAAGGGACAGGGCGGGGCACCGGGGAGCTGTTTTTT.